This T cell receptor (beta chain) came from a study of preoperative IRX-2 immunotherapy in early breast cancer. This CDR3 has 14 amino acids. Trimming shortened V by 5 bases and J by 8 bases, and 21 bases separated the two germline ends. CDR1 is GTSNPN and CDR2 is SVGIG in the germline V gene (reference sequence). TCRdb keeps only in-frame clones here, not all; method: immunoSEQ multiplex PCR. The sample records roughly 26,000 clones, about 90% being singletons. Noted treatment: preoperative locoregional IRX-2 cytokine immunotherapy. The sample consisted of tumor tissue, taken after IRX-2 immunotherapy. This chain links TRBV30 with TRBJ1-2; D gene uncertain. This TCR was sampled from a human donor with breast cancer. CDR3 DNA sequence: TGTGCCTGGGGCGCGCCGAGGAACCGCTTAGGCTACACCTTC. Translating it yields CAWGAPRNRLGYTF. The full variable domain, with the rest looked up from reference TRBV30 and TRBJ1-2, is SQTIHQWPATLVQPVGSPLSLECTVEGTSNPNLYWYRQAAGRGLQLLFYSVGIGQISSEVPQNLSASRPQDRQFILSSKKLLLSDSGFYLCAWGAPRNRLGYTFGSGTRLTVV.